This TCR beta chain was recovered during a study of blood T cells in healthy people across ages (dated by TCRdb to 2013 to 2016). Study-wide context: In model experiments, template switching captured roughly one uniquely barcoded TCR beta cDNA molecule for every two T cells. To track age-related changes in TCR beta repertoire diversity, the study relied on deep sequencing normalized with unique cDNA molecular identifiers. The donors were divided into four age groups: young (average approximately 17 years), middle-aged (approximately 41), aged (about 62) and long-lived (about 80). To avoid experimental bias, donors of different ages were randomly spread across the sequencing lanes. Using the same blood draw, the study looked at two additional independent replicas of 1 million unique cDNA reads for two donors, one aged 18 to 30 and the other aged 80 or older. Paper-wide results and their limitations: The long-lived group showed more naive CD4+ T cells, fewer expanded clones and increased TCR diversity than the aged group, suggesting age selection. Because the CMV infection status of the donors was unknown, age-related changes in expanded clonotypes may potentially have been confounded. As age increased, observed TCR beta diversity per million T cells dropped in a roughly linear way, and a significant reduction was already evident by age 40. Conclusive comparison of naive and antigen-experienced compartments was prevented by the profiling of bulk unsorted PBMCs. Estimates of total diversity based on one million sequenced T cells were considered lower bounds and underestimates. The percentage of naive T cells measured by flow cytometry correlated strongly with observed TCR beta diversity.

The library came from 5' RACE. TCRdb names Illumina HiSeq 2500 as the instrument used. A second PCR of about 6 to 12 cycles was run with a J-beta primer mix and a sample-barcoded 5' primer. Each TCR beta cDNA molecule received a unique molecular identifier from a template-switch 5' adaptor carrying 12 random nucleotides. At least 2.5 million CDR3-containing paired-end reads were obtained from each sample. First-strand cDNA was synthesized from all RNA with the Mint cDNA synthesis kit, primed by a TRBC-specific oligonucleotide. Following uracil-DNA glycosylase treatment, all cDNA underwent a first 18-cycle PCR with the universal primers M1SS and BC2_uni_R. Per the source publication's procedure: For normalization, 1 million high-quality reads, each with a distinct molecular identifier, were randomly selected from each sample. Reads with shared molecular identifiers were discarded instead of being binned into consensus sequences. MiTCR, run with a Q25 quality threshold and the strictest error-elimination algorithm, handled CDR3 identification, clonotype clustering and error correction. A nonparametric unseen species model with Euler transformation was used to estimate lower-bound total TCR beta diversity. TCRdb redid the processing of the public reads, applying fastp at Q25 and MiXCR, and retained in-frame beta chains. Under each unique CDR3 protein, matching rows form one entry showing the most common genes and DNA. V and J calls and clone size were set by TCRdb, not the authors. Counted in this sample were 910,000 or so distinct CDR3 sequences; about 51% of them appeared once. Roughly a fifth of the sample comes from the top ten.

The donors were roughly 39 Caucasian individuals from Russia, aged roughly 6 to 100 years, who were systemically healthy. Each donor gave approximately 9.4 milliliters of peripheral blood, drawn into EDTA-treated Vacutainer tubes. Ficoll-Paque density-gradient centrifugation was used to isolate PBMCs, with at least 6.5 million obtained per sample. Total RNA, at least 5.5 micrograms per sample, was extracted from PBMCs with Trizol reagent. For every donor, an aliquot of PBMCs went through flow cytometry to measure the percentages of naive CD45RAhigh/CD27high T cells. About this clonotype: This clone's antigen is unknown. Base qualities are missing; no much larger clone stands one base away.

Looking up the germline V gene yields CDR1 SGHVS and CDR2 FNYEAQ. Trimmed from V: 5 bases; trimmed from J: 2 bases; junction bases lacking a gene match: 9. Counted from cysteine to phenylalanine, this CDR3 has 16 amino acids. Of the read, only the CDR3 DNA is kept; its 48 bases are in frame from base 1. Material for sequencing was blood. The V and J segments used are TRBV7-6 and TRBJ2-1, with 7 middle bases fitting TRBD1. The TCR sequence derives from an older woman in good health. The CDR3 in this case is CASSPQYRGPYNEQFF. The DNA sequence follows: TGTGCCAGCAGCCCGCAGTACAGGGGCCCCTACAATGAGCAGTTCTTC. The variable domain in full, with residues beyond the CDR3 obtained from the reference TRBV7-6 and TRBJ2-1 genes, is GAGVSQSPRYKVTKRGQDVALRCDPISGHVSLYWYRQALGQGPEFLTYFNYEAQQDKSGLPNDRFSAERPEGSISTLTIQRTEQRDSAMYRCASSPQYRGPYNEQFFGPGTRLTVL.